Listed here are 26 T cell receptor beta chains from one sample, sequenced in a study of CD8 T cells in ankylosing spondylitis (TCRdb year 2017). Study-level results and caveats: A TCR beta motif made up of eight highly homologous amino acid variants appeared to be characteristic of blood from ankylosing spondylitis patients.

The antigens for these receptors are not known. Library generation was performed with 5' RACE. TCRdb shows the sequencer as Illumina HiSeq 2500. TCRdb reworked the public reads: Q25 trimming with fastp, MiXCR clone assembly, productive beta chains retained. One record per CDR3 amino acid sequence lists the most common genes and DNA. The sample table shows over 400,000 distinct CDR3 sequences, and roughly 25% are seen once. The ten largest clones take up under 0.9% of the sample. The specimen sequenced was blood, either unsorted or a sorted T cell fraction (not recorded which). The source is a male donor with ankylosing spondylitis.

This sequence joins TRBV20-1 and TRBJ1-6, with D perhaps matching TRBD1 (5 bases). The CDR3 sequence is 14 residues long. Trimming pared 3 bases from V and 9 bases from J, leaving 15 bases between. CDR1 is DFQATT and CDR2 is SNEGSKA in the germline V gene (reference sequence). Here the CDR3 DNA reads TGCAGTGCTAGGGGTACGGGGCCTGGTTCACCCCTCCACTTT. This translates into CSARGTGPGSPLHF.

The chain recombines TRBV12-3 or TRBV12-4 with TRBJ2-5; 12 positions match TRBD2. This CDR3 comprises 16 residues. J gave up 3 bases and V 5 bases, and 7 bases lay outside the gene matches. The CDR3 DNA sequence: TGTGCCAGCAGTCCGTGGCGACTAGCGGGAGAAGAGACCCAGTACTTC. Translating gives CASSPWRLAGEETQYF.

The CDR3 spells CATSERTGKTYEQYF. The CDR3 DNA sequence: TGTGCCACCAGTGAGCGGACAGGGAAAACCTACGAGCAGTACTTC. The chain uses TRBV24-1 and TRBJ2-7; 8 nucleotides agree with TRBD1. The CDR3 is 15 residues long. The V gene end was trimmed by 4 bases and the J gene end by 2 bases; junction bases not matched to a gene: 6. The V gene's germline CDR1 is KGHDR and CDR2 SFDVKD.

The chain couples TRBV15 to TRBJ2-3; 9 bases fit TRBD1. Germline lookup yields CDR1 LNHNV and CDR2 YYDKDF (reference sequence). J gave up 6 bases and V 6 bases, and 7 bases lay outside the gene matches. The CDR3 contains 14 residues. Here the CDR3 reads CATSGTGKGDTQYF. The CDR3 bases are TGTGCCACCAGTGGGACAGGGAAGGGGGATACGCAGTATTTT.

The chain has TRBV6-5 and TRBJ1-6; TRBD1 might be the D (5 bases). This CDR3 has 15 amino acids. Germline CDR1 MNHEY, CDR2 SVGAGI. V dropped 2 bases and J dropped 5 bases, with 10 bases sitting between them. CDR3 region: CASSYIDSHNSPLHF. The CDR3 DNA sequence: TGTGCCAGCAGTTACATCGACAGCCATAATTCACCCCTCCACTTT.

The chain combines TRBV5-1 with TRBJ2-5, with 12 bases identical to TRBD2. Trimming at V came to 6 bases and at J to 5 bases, leaving 8 bases not matched to a gene. Germline lookup yields CDR1 SGHRS and CDR2 YFSETQ. This CDR3 has 15 residues. This CDR3 is CASKGLAGTGETQYF. The CDR3 nucleotides read TGCGCCAGCAAAGGACTAGCGGGGACAGGGGAGACCCAGTACTTC.

The chain recombines TRBV24-1 with TRBJ2-3; 8 positions agree with TRBD2. The germline V gene has CDR1 KGHDR and CDR2 SFDVKD. Trimming removed 3 bases from V and 5 bases from J; junction bases left unmatched: 12. This CDR3 spans 17 amino acids. The CDR3 region has the DNA TGTGCCACCAGTGATCCCCGGGGTAGCGGGAACCGAGATACGCAGTATTTT. Amino acids: CATSDPRGSGNRDTQYF.

V gene TRBV12-3 or TRBV12-4 combines with J gene TRBJ1-5; 7 bases are shared with TRBD1. J was trimmed by 5 bases and V by 1 base; bases with no gene match: 8. CDR3 length: 16 amino acids. In DNA form, the CDR3 reads TGTGCCAGCAGTTTAGAGATAGGACAGGTGTATCAGCCCCAGCATTTT. Amino acid sequence: CASSLEIGQVYQPQHF.

The chain couples TRBV20-1 to TRBJ2-1; 8 bases map to TRBD2. V shed 6 bases, J shed 0 bases, and the junction held 22 bases outside the gene matches. Per the germline V gene, CDR1 is DFQATT and CDR2 is SNEGSKA (reference sequence). This CDR3 region has 20 residues. CDR3 in amino acids: CSALNLAGTRHGSSYNEQFF. The DNA for the CDR3 is TGCAGTGCCCTTAACCTCGCCGGGACTAGGCACGGGAGCTCCTACAATGAGCAGTTCTTC.

The chain is built from TRBV7-9 and TRBJ1-5; no reliable D call. Germline V gene lookup returns CDR1 SEHNR and CDR2 FQNEAQ (reference sequence). This CDR3 is 15 amino acids long. Trimming took 5 bases from V and 5 from J, leaving 16 bases between them. The CDR3 here is CASSPLWGDDQPQHF. The CDR3 DNA reads as TGTGCCAGCAGCCCCCTTTGGGGAGATGATCAGCCCCAGCATTTT.

J is TRBJ2-1 and V is TRBV24-1; tentative D call: TRBD2 (7 bases). This CDR3 spans 16 amino acids. Germline CDR1 is KGHDR and CDR2 is SFDVKD. V dropped 4 bases and J dropped 8 bases, with 20 bases sitting between them. CDR3 residues: CATSDPPAGQGDEQFF. The CDR3 region has the DNA TGTGCCACCAGTGACCCACCAGCGGGACAAGGTGATGAGCAGTTCTTC.

The table lists this clonotype with many counts. For the CDR3, the DNA is TGTGCCATCAGTCCCTGGAGCGGGAGATCTCAGAGCTCCTACAATGAGCAGTTCTTC. Its translation: CAISPWSGRSQSSYNEQFF. The chain couples TRBV10-3 to TRBJ2-1; 8 bases map to TRBD2. J was trimmed by 0 bases and V by 5 bases; bases with no gene match: 15. CDR1 is ENHRY, CDR2 SYGVKD, per germline. The CDR3 consists of 19 residues.

The chain employs TRBV20-1 and TRBJ1-5; D might be TRBD1 (5 bases). The germline V and J ends were trimmed by 4 bases and 5 bases, with 15 bases remaining between them. From germline, CDR1 is DFQATT and CDR2 SNEGSKA (reference sequence). This CDR3 has 14 amino acids. Here the CDR3 DNA reads TGCAGTGCTATGAACAACAGGAGGGATCAGCCCCAGCATTTT. Encoded protein: CSAMNNRRDQPQHF.

V gene TRBV28 combines with J gene TRBJ1-5; TRBD1 aligns across 8 bases. The CDR3 loop spans 14 amino acids. CDR1 and CDR2 (germline): MDHEN, SYDVKM. After removal of 6 bases from V and 6 bases from J, the junction contained 7 bases not matched to a gene. This CDR3 is CASSLGQGTQPQHF. The CDR3 region has the DNA TGTGCCAGCAGCCTTGGACAGGGAACTCAGCCCCAGCATTTT.

The chain is built from TRBV21-1 and TRBJ2-7; the table's D call TRBD2 went unverified against the DNA. TRBV21-1 counts as a pseudogene. The CDR3 is made up of 14 amino acids. The CDR3 sequence: CASIIGPWHNEQYF. CDR3 DNA: TGTGCCAGCATTATCGGGCCGTGGCACAACGAGCAGTACTTC.

This chain links TRBV12-3 or TRBV12-4 with TRBJ2-3; 12 positions agree with TRBD2. This CDR3 comprises 15 residues. The V and J ends lost 5 bases and 4 bases, in that order; junction bases with no gene match: 4. CDR3 in DNA: TGTGCCAGCAGTCCTAGCGGGGGGGGTGCAGATACGCAGTATTTT. Protein sequence: CASSPSGGGADTQYF.

V is TRBV6-1 and J is TRBJ1-5; no firm D call. Germline loops: CDR1 MNHNS, CDR2 SASEGT. This CDR3 comprises 13 residues. The V and J ends lost 6 bases and 10 bases respectively, with 16 bases between them. CDR3 DNA: TGTGCCAGCAGGGACCGTCGATTAGGTCCCCAGCATTTT. This sequence encodes CASRDRRLGPQHF.

This chain links TRBV5-6 with TRBJ1-5; 8 bases align to TRBD1. Germline assignment: CDR1 SGHDT and CDR2 YYEEEE. V dropped 0 bases and J dropped 8; count of bases not matched to a gene: 4. The CDR3 has 14 residues. The CDR3: CASSLVQGAEPQHF. The CDR3 DNA reads as TGTGCCAGCAGCTTGGTTCAGGGGGCAGAGCCCCAGCATTTT. The full variable domain, its missing parts supplied by reference TRBV5-6 and TRBJ1-5, is DAGVTQSPTHLIKTRGQQVTLRCSPKSGHDTVSWYQQALGQGPQFIFQYYEEEERQRGNFPDRFSGHQFPNYSSELNVNALLLGDSALYLCASSLVQGAEPQHFGDGTRLSIL.

Only a few counts were recorded for this clonotype. The chain joins TRBV24-1 to TRBJ2-5, with a possible D match to TRBD2 (5 bases). CDR3 length equals 16 residues. In germline, CDR1 is KGHDR, CDR2 SFDVKD. Trimming removed 2 bases at V and 5 bases at J, with 17 bases between. The CDR3 DNA reads TGTGCCACCAGTGATTCCATCGAGGGATATCGGGAGACCCAGTACTTC. This encodes CATSDSIEGYRETQYF.

J is TRBJ1-4 and V is TRBV21-1. TRBV21-1 constitutes a pseudogene. CDR3 size: 14 residues. The CDR3 loop is CASSREGEEEKLFF. The CDR3 nucleotides read TGTGCCAGCAGCCGGGAGGGTGAGGAAGAAAAACTGTTTTTT.

This clonotype was detected a few times. This chain's CDR3 is CSAGAGKGYTF. The CDR3 nucleotides read TGCAGCGCTGGGGCAGGAAAAGGCTACACCTTC. The chain has TRBV29-1 and TRBJ1-2; maybe TRBD1 (5 bases). The germline V and J ends were trimmed by 7 bases and 8 bases, with 14 bases remaining between them. Per the germline V gene, CDR1 is SQVTM and CDR2 is ANQGSEA. The CDR3 is 11 amino acids.

This sequence joins TRBV6-1 and TRBJ1-5, with D uncertain. The V end lost 1 base, the J end lost 5 bases, and 12 bases lay between the germline ends. The CDR3 spans 15 residues. Germline V gene lookup returns CDR1 MNHNS and CDR2 SASEGT. CDR3 amino acids: CASSEGYAGDQPQHF. The CDR3, as DNA: TGTGCCAGCAGTGAAGGGTACGCAGGCGATCAGCCCCAGCATTTT.

This chain connects TRBV7-2 to TRBJ2-3; D gene uncertain. This CDR3 has 16 amino acids. In germline, CDR1 is SGHTA, CDR2 FQGNSA. V was pared by 1 base and J by 2 bases, with 13 bases between. CDR3 sequence: CASSLGVSGITDTQYF. CDR3 coding DNA: TGTGCCAGCAGCTTAGGTGTATCCGGTATCACAGATACGCAGTATTTT. Full variable domain (remainder filled in from reference TRBV7-2 and TRBJ2-3): GAGVSQSPSNKVTEKGKDVELRCDPISGHTALYWYRQSLGQGLEFLIYFQGNSAPDKSGLPSDRFSAERTGGSVSTLTIQRTQQEDSAVYLCASSLGVSGITDTQYFGPGTRLTVL.

This clonotype was observed a handful of times. The chain joins TRBV10-1 to TRBJ2-2, with a tentative D call TRBD2 (5 bases). The germline V and J ends were trimmed by 7 bases and 4 bases, with 7 bases remaining between them. Germline CDR1 reads WNHNN; CDR2 reads SYGVQD (reference sequence). CDR3 length: 12 residues. The CDR3 is CASTTSTGELFF. The CDR3 bases are TGCGCCAGCACCACTAGCACCGGGGAGCTGTTTTTT.

This clonotype was found many times. This chain links TRBV5-1 with TRBJ2-1; D remains ambiguous. The CDR3 is made up of 15 amino acids. V was cut by 2 bases and J by 0 bases, with 9 bases left in between. The V gene's germline CDR1 is SGHRS and CDR2 YFSETQ. The DNA of the CDR3 is TGCGCCAGCAGCTTAACAGCACCCTCCTACAATGAGCAGTTCTTC. Its translation is CASSLTAPSYNEQFF.

This clonotype showed up just a few times. The J gene is TRBJ1-5, the V gene TRBV20-1; TRBD1 agrees at 9 bases. V lost 3 bases, J lost 0 bases, and 9 bases stayed unmatched. CDR1 and CDR2 from the germline V gene are DFQATT and SNEGSKA (reference sequence). The CDR3 length is 17 residues. The CDR3 reads CSASIPGQGISNQPQHF. CDR3 DNA: TGCAGTGCTAGCATTCCGGGACAGGGTATTAGCAATCAGCCCCAGCATTTT.